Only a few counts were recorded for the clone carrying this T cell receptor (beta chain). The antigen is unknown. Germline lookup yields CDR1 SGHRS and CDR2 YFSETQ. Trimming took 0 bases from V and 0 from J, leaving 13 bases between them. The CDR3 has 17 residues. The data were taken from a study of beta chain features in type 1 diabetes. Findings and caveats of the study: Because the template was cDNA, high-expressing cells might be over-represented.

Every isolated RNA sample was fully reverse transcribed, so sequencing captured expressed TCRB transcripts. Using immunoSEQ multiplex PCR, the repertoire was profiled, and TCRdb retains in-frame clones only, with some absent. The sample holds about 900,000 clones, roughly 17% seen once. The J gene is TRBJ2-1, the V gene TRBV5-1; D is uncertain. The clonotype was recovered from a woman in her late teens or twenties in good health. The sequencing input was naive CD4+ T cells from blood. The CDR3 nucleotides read TGCGCCAGCAGCTTGGCCTTCAGCGCTAGCTCCTACAATGAGCAGTTCTTC. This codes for CASSLAFSASSYNEQFF.